This entry lists 22 T cell receptor beta chains sequenced from one sample in a study of cytomegalovirus exposure and HLA in healthy donors. Assay: immunoSEQ multiplex PCR; the TCRdb copy retains only in-frame clones and omits some. The table has tens of thousands of clones, roughly 94% seen once. The specimen was PBMCs. The receptor source for this set is a woman between 18 and 29 years old in good health and CMV-seropositive.

The rearrangement links TRBV19 to TRBJ1-3; D unclear. CDR3 length: 14 amino acids. Trimming took 1 base from V and 2 from J, leaving 6 bases between them. Germline V gives CDR1 LNHDA, CDR2 SQIVND (reference sequence). The CDR3 sequence: CASSIGLAGNTIYF. The DNA of the CDR3 is TGTGCCAGTAGTATAGGACTTGCTGGAAACACCATATATTTT.

The gene calls are TRBV5-1 and TRBJ2-6, with D unclear. The V end was cut by 0 bases, the J end by 3 bases, with 4 bases between. Germline lookup yields CDR1 SGHRS and CDR2 YFSETQ. The CDR3 is 14 amino acids. In DNA form, the CDR3 reads TGCGCCAGCAGCTTGGGGAGTGGGGCCAACGTCCTGACTTTC. It translates to CASSLGSGANVLTF.

This chain uses TRBV19 with TRBJ1-1; 7 nucleotides line up with TRBD1. Looked up from germline, CDR1 is LNHDA and CDR2 is SQIVND (reference sequence). The CDR3 loop spans 14 amino acids. Losses at the gene ends were 4 bases for V and 7 bases for J; bases not matched to a gene: 9. CDR3 sequence (DNA): TGTGCCAGTAGTACCCTGACAGGGTTGGTTGAAGCTTTCTTT. As protein: CASSTLTGLVEAFF. The full variable domain, with the rest looked up from reference TRBV19 and TRBJ1-1, is DGGITQSPKYLFRKEGQNVTLSCEQNLNHDAMYWYRQDPGQGLRLIYYSQIVNDFQKGDIAEGYSVSREKKESFPLTVTSAQKNPTAFYLCASSTLTGLVEAFFGQGTRLTVV.

For this clone: One end of the junction is discordant with germline, which a read error may explain. The chain links TRBV7-7 to TRBJ2-5; the match to TRBD2 covers 8 bases. Looked up from germline, CDR1 is SSHAT and CDR2 is FNYEAQ (reference sequence). The length of the CDR3 is 14 residues. CDR3 DNA sequence: TGTGCTAGCAGTTATAGCGGGAACGGAGAGACCCAGTACTTC. Translated, it gives CASSYSGNGETQYF.

The chain's CDR3 is CASSPSGGATYNEQFF. The CDR3 nucleotides are TGTGCCAGCAGCCCAAGCGGCGGGGCTACCTACAATGAGCAGTTCTTC. V usage is TRBV9 and J usage is TRBJ2-1; maybe TRBD2 (6 bases). Trimming shortened V by 4 bases and J by 2 bases, and 16 bases separated the two germline ends. The length of the CDR3 is 16 residues. The germline gives CDR1 SGDLS, CDR2 YYNGEE.

The rearrangement joins TRBV5-1 to TRBJ1-2; D call uncertain. The germline V and J ends were trimmed by 2 bases and 3 bases, with 14 bases remaining between them. Germline CDR1 reads SGHRS; CDR2 reads YFSETQ. CDR3 length equals 15 residues. The CDR3 spells CASSLNGGQDYGYTF. The CDR3 nucleotides are TGCGCCAGCAGCTTAAATGGAGGTCAGGACTATGGCTACACCTTC.

This chain uses TRBV6-4 with TRBJ2-2; 8 bases fit TRBD2. Unmatched junction bases numbered 4, after V lost 3 bases and J lost 4 bases. The CDR3 sequence is 15 residues long. CDR1 is MRHNA, CDR2 SNTAGT, per germline. The CDR3 region has the DNA TGTGCCAGCAGTGAAGGGCGGGAGGTCACCGGGGAGCTGTTTTTT. Its translation: CASSEGREVTGELFF.

The chain joins TRBV19 to TRBJ2-2; a possible D gene is TRBD2 (5 bases). The ends were cut back, 3 bases at V and 4 bases at J, with 12 bases in the middle. This CDR3 has 15 amino acids. CDR1 is LNHDA and CDR2 is SQIVND in the germline V gene (reference sequence). The CDR3 here is CASSMEVAGTGELFF. The CDR3 coding sequence is TGTGCCAGTAGTATGGAGGTAGCTGGCACCGGGGAGCTGTTTTTT.

The chain couples TRBV4-1 to TRBJ2-5; 8 bases align to TRBD2. Germline V gene lookup returns CDR1 MGHRA and CDR2 YSYEKL. The V gene end was trimmed by 0 bases and the J gene end by 7 bases; junction bases not matched to a gene: 4. The CDR3 contains 14 residues. This CDR3 reads CASSQDSREGTQYF. In DNA, the CDR3 is TGCGCCAGCAGCCAAGATAGTCGGGAGGGGACCCAGTACTTC.

The gene calls are TRBV5-6 and TRBJ1-2, with 10 bases matching TRBD1. The CDR3 is 14 residues long. V lost 1 base and J lost 8; bases outside the gene matches: 5. The germline V gene has CDR1 SGHDT and CDR2 YYEEEE. In DNA form, the CDR3 reads TGTGCCAGCAGCTTGACCGGGACAGGGGACGGCTACACCTTC. This encodes CASSLTGTGDGYTF.

The chain combines TRBV2 with TRBJ1-1; D possibly corresponds to TRBD1 (5 bases). This CDR3 spans 13 amino acids. Germline V gene sequence: CDR1 SNHLY, CDR2 FYNNEI. Trimming took off 6 bases at V and 11 bases at J, with 19 bases between the two ends. CDR3 nucleotides: TGTGCCAGCAGGCAGGACAAGCCACGTTGGGCTTTCTTT. Encoded protein: CASRQDKPRWAFF.

The chain has TRBV5-1 and TRBJ2-3; 7 bases are a match to TRBD2. Trimming at V came to 3 bases and at J to 8 bases, leaving 15 bases not matched to a gene. CDR1 is SGHRS, CDR2 YFSETQ, per germline. The CDR3 is 16 residues long. The CDR3 region is CASSSQVKERGLTQYF. The DNA of the CDR3 is TGCGCCAGCAGCTCCCAAGTAAAGGAGCGGGGTCTTACGCAGTATTTT.

This chain uses TRBV11-3 with TRBJ1-2, with a possible D match to TRBD1 (5 bases). Germline V gene sequence: CDR1 SGHNT, CDR2 YENEEA. CDR3 length: 13 residues. V shed 5 bases and J shed 6 bases, with 13 bases lying between them. Here the CDR3 DNA reads TGTGCCAGCAGCCCAGCGGGGGGGGATGGCTACACCTTC. Translation gives CASSPAGGDGYTF. Full variable domain (missing parts from reference TRBV11-3 and TRBJ1-2): EAGVVQSPRYKIIEKKQPVAFWCNPISGHNTLYWYLQNLGQGPELLIRYENEEAVDDSQLPKDRFSAERLKGVDSTLKIQPAELGDSAVYLCASSPAGGDGYTFGSGTRLTVV.

The V and J genes are TRBV2 and TRBJ2-5; TRBD2 might be the D (5 bases). The germline gives CDR1 SNHLY, CDR2 FYNNEI. Trimming took 8 bases from V and 5 from J, leaving 21 bases between them. The CDR3 runs to 15 residues. The CDR3 is CASSPEAVGGETQYF. The DNA of the CDR3 is TGTGCCAGCTCTCCTGAAGCGGTGGGCGGTGAGACCCAGTACTTC. Using reference TRBV2 and TRBJ2-5 for the parts outside the CDR3, the full variable domain is EPEVTQTPSHQVTQMGQEVILRCVPISNHLYFYWYRQILGQKVEFLVSFYNNEISEKSEIFDDQFSVERPDGSNFTLKIRSTKLEDSAMYFCASSPEAVGGETQYFGPGTRLLVL.

This rearrangement joins TRBV12-2 to TRBJ1-3. TRBV12-2 is marked as a pseudogene. This CDR3 spans 15 amino acids. The CDR3 reads CASRLGRVGGNTIYF. The CDR3 DNA sequence: TGTGCAAGTCGCTTAGGTCGCGTCGGGGGAAACACCATATATTTT.

This clone was counted a single time. CDR3 residues: CASQGRTGDGYTF. CDR3 bases: TGCGCCAGCCAAGGTCGGACAGGGGACGGCTACACCTTC. This sequence joins TRBV10-2 and TRBJ1-2; 9 bases fit TRBD1. After removal of 8 bases from V and 8 bases from J, the junction contained 9 bases not matched to a gene. Germline V gene data show CDR1 as WSHSY and CDR2 as SAAADI. The CDR3 loop spans 13 amino acids.

This clone came up once. The chain couples TRBV11-2 to TRBJ1-3; D not resolved. From germline, CDR1 is SGHAT and CDR2 FQNNGV. This CDR3 is built from 15 residues. Trimming took off 3 bases at V and 3 bases at J, with 12 bases between the two ends. CDR3 region: CASSLELTLGNTIYF. The CDR3 bases are TGTGCCAGCAGCTTGGAGTTGACCCTTGGAAACACCATATATTTT. Complete variable domain (other parts from reference TRBV11-2 and TRBJ1-3): EAGVAQSPRYKIIEKRQSVAFWCNPISGHATLYWYQQILGQGPKLLIQFQNNGVVDDSQLPKDRFSAERLKGVDSTLKIQPAKLEDSAVYLCASSLELTLGNTIYFGEGSWLTVV.

Notes on this clone: The junction does not match germline at one end; this may be a read error. V usage is TRBV5-1 and J usage is TRBJ1-1; no clear D gene. Per the germline V gene, CDR1 is SGHRS and CDR2 is YFSETQ. CDR3 size: 16 residues. CDR3 in DNA: TGCGCCAGCAGTTTGGGCGAGAGGCTACGTAAGACTGAAGCTTTCTTT. The encoded protein is CASSLGERLRKTEAFF.

In DNA, the CDR3 is TGTGCCAGCAGTTCCTCCGCTAGCGGAGCGGGCAATGAGCAGTTCTTC. It yields the protein CASSSSASGAGNEQFF. This chain uses TRBV6-6 with TRBJ2-1, with TRBD2 matching over 7 bases. Trimming cost V 4 bases and J 6 bases; bases outside gene matches: 12. Germline CDR1 reads MNHNY; CDR2 reads SVGAGI (reference sequence). The CDR3 contains 16 residues.

The chain couples TRBV10-3 to TRBJ1-5; D possibly corresponds to TRBD1 (5 bases). The ends were cut back, 3 bases at V and 7 bases at J, with 16 bases in the middle. Germline V gives CDR1 ENHRY, CDR2 SYGVKD. The CDR3 runs to 15 residues. In DNA form, the CDR3 reads TGTGCCATCAGTGATGGAGGGGACGGTTCACAGCCCCAGCATTTT. Translation gives CAISDGGDGSQPQHF.

This rearrangement joins TRBV4-3 to TRBJ2-1; TRBD1 is a possible D gene (6 bases). Germline loops: CDR1 LGHNA, CDR2 YSLEER. The V end was cut by 4 bases, the J end by 4 bases, with 14 bases between. The CDR3 consists of 15 residues. The chain's CDR3 is CASSPDRQGYNEQFF. The CDR3 DNA follows: TGCGCCAGCAGCCCCGACAGGCAGGGGTACAATGAGCAGTTCTTC.

The chain employs TRBV5-1 and TRBJ1-1; D may be TRBD1 (5 bases). The V gene's germline CDR1 is SGHRS and CDR2 YFSETQ. The CDR3 sequence is 18 residues long. Trimming took off 0 bases at V and 1 base at J, with 19 bases between the two ends. CDR3 DNA: TGCGCCAGCAGCTTGGGGTCTGGAGGGGCGCACACGAACACTGAAGCTTTCTTT. It translates to CASSLGSGGAHTNTEAFF.